This TCR beta chain was sequenced during a study of cytomegalovirus exposure and HLA in healthy donors. The donors were in the roughly 120-subject validation cohort, distinct from the 666-subject first cohort. The V gene's germline CDR1 is GTSNPN and CDR2 SVGIG (reference sequence). With 3 bases clipped from V and 7 bases from J, the junction kept 11 bases outside the gene matches. CDR3 length: 14 amino acids. Sequencing used immunoSEQ multiplex PCR; TCRdb keeps in-frame clones, though not all of them. Here the sample spans more than 50,000 clones, 90% to 95% being singletons. General study points: Published work reported that the classifier diagnosed cytomegalovirus status with high specificity and sensitivity. According to a subsequent analysis, TCR clusters from the first cohort were inclined to appear together in the 110 or so validation repertoires.

Comments on this clone: Its antigen is not identified.

This chain uses TRBV30 with TRBJ1-1, with 7 bases that match TRBD1. The TCR was taken from a man younger than 35 in good health and CMV-seronegative. The sequenced material came from PBMCs. CDR3 DNA sequence: TGTGCCTGGAGAGGTTGGAAGGGGGCGAGTGAAGCTTTCTTT. This translates into CAWRGWKGASEAFF.